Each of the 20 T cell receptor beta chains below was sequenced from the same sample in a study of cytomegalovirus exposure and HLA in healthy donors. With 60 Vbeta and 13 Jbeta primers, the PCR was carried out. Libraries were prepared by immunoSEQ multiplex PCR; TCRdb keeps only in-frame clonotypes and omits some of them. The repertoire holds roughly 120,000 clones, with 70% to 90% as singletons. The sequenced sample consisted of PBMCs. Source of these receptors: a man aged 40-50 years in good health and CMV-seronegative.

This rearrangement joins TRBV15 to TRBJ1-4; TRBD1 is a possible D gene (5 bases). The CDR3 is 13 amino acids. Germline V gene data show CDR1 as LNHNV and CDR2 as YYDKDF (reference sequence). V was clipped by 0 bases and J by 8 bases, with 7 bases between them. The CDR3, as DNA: TGTGCCACCAGCAGAGACGCAGGGGAAAAACTGTTTTTT. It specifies CATSRDAGEKLFF. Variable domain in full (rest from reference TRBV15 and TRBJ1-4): DAMVIQNPRYQVTQFGKPVTLSCSQTLNHNVMYWYQQKSSQAPKLLFHYYDKDFNNEADTPDNFQSRRPNTSFCFLDIRSPGLGDTAMYLCATSRDAGEKLFFGSGTQLSVL.

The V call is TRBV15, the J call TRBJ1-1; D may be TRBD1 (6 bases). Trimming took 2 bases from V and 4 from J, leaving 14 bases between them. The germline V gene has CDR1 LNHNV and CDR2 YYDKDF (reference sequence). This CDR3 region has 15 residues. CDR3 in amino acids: CATSRRTGGATEAFF. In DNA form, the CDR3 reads TGTGCCACCAGCAGAAGAACGGGGGGGGCCACTGAAGCTTTCTTT.

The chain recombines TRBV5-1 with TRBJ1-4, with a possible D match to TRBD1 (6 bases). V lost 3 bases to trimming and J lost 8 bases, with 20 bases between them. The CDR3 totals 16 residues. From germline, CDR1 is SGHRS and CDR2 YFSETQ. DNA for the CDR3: TGCGCCAGCAGCTCCTCACAGGGAACCCTAATGGAAAAACTGTTTTTT. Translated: CASSSSQGTLMEKLFF.

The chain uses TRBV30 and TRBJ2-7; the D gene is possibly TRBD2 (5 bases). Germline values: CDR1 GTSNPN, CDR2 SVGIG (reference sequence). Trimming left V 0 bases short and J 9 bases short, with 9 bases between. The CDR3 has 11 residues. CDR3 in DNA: TGTGCCTGGAGTGTAGGAGGTCCGCAGTACTTC. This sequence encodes CAWSVGGPQYF.

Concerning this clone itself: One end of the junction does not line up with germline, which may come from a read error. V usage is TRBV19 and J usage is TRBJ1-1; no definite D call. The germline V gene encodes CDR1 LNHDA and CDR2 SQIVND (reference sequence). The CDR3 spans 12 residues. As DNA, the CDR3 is TGTGCCAGTAGTATAGGGATCGCGACACAACGTTTT. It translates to CASSIGIATQRF. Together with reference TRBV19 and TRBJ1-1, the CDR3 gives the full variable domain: DGGITQSPKYLFRKEGQNVTLSCEQNLNHDAMYWYRQDPGQGLRLIYYSQIVNDFQKGDIAEGYSVSREKKESFPLTVTSAQKNPTAFYLCASSIGIATQRFGQGTRLTVV.

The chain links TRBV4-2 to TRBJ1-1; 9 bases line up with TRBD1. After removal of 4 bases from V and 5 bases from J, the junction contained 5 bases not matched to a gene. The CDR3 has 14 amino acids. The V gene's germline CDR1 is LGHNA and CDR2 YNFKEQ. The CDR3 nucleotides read TGTGCCAGCAGCCCCAGACAGGGGGGAACTGAAGCTTTCTTT. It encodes CASSPRQGGTEAFF.

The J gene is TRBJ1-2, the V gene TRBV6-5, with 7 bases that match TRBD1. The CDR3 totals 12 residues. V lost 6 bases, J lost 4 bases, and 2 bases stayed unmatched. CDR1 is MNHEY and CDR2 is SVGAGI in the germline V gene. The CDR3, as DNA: TGTGCCAGCAGAAGGGGGCTCTATGGCTACACCTTC. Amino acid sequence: CASRRGLYGYTF.

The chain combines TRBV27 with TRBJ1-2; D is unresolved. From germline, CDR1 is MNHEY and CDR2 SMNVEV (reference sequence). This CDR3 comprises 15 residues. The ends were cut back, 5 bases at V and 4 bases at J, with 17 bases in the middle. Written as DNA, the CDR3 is TGTGCCAGCAGTGTACAACAGCTCCCTGTCTATGGCTACACCTTC. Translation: CASSVQQLPVYGYTF.

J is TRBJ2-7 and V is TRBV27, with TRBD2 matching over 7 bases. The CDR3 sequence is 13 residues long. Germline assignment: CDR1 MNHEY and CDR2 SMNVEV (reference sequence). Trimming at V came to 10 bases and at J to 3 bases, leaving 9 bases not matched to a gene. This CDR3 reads CATAHGGSYEQYF. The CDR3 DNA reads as TGTGCCACCGCCCACGGGGGGAGCTACGAGCAGTACTTC.

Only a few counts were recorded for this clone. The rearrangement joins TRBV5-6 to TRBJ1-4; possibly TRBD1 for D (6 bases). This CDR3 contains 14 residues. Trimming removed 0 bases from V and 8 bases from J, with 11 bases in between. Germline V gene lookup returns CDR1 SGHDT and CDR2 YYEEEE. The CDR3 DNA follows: TGTGCCAGCAGCTTGGGTCAGGGGAGCGAAAAACTGTTTTTT. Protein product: CASSLGQGSEKLFF.

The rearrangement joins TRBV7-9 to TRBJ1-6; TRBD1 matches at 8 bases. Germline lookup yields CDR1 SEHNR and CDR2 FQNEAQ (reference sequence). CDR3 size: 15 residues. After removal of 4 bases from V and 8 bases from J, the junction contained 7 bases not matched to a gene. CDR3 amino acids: CASSSQGAKDSPLHF. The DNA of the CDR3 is TGTGCCAGCAGCTCTCAGGGGGCGAAGGATTCACCCCTCCACTTT.

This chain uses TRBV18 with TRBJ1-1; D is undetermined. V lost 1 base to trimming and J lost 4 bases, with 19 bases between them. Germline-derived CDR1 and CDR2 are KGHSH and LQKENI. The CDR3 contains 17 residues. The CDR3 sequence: CASSPLGTDIMSTEAFF. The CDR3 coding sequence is TGTGCCAGCTCACCACTAGGAACAGACATCATGAGCACTGAAGCTTTCTTT.

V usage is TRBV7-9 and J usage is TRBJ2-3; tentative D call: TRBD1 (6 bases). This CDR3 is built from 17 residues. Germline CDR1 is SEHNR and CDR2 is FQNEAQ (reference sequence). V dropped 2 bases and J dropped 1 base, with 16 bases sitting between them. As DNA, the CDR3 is TGTGCCAGCAGCTTAAAAACAGGGATTTGGGGCACAGATACGCAGTATTTT. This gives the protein CASSLKTGIWGTDTQYF. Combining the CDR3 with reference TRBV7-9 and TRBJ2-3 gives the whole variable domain DTGVSQNPRHKITKRGQNVTFRCDPISEHNRLYWYRQTLGQGPEFLTYFQNEAQLEKSRLLSDRFSAERPKGSFSTLEIQRTEQGDSAMYLCASSLKTGIWGTDTQYFGPGTRLTVL.

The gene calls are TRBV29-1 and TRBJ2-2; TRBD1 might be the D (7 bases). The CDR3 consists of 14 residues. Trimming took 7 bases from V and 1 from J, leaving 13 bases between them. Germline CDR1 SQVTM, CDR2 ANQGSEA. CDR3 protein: CSAGGQRNTGELFF. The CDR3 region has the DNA TGCAGCGCCGGGGGACAGAGGAACACCGGGGAGCTGTTTTTT.

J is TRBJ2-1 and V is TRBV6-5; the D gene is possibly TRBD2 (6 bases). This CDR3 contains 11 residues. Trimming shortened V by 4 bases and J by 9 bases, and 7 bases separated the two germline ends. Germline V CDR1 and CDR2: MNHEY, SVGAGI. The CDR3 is CASSLGLEQFF. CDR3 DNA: TGTGCCAGCAGTTTGGGACTTGAGCAGTTCTTC.

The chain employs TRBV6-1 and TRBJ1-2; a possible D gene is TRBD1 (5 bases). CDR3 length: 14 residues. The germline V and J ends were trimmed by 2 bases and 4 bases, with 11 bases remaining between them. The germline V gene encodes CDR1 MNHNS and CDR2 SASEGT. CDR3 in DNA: TGTGCCAGCAGTGAACGCCCAGGGTTCTATGGCTACACCTTC. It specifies CASSERPGFYGYTF.

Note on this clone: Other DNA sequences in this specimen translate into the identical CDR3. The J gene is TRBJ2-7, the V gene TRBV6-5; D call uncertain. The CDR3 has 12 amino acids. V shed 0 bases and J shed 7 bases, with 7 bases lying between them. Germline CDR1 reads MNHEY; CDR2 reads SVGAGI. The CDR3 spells CASSYSTGEQYF. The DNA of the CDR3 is TGTGCCAGCAGTTACTCTACCGGGGAGCAGTACTTC.

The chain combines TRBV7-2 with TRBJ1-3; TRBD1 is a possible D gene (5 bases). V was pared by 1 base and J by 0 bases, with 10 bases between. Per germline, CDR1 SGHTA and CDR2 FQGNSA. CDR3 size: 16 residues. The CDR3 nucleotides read TGTGCCAGCAGCTTAGGGGGCCCGAGCTCTGGAAACACCATATATTTT. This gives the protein CASSLGGPSSGNTIYF.

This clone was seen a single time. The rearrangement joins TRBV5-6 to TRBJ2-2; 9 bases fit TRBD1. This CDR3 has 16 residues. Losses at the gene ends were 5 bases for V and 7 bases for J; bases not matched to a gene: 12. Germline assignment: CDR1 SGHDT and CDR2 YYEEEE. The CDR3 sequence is CASSPYRDRDLGELFF. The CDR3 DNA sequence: TGTGCCAGCAGTCCATACCGGGACAGGGACCTCGGGGAGCTGTTTTTT.

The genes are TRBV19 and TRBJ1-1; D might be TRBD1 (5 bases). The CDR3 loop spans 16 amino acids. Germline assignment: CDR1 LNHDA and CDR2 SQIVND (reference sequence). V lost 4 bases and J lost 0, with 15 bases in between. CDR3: CASSTGFGLMNTEAFF. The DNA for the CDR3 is TGTGCCAGTAGTACAGGGTTTGGGTTAATGAACACTGAAGCTTTCTTT.